This is a list of T cell receptor beta chains from one sample in a study of blood T cell repertoires in COVID-19. Method: immunoSEQ multiplex PCR; TCRdb's copy keeps in-frame clones and lacks some. The table records more than 20,000 clones, over 70% of them present only once. Sequences were obtained from peripheral blood. These receptors were taken from a man between 50 and 59 years old with active or convalescent COVID-19. The conserved cysteine and the conserved F or W are not part of the CDR3 here. A D gene is named only where the DNA matches it firmly.

TRBV11-2	TRBJ2-1	16	TRBD2	ASRGGLAGVISYNEQF
TRBV10-3	TRBJ2-1	14	NA	AISDMGRVSYNEQF
TRBV19	TRBJ1-3	13	NA	ASSGRGLSGNTIY
TRBV5-5	TRBJ1-4	11	NA	ASSRGRGGKLF
TRBV10-1	TRBJ2-1	13	TRBD1	ASSDPGQGLYEQF
TRBV28	TRBJ2-3	14	TRBD1	ASSSGTGVGTDTQY
TRBV7-6	TRBJ2-1	15	TRBD1	ASSLRGGQGKGNEQF
TRBV28	TRBJ2-5	16	TRBD2	ASSFSVAGEVLQETQY
TRBV6-5	TRBJ1-3	11	TRBD1	ASWDSSGNTIY
TRBV2	TRBJ2-5	12	NA	ASSKQGRAETQY
TRBV28	TRBJ2-2	12	NA	ASSSDTNTGELF
TRBV5-4	TRBJ1-2	13	NA	ASRHAGPGPYGYT
TRBV6-5	TRBJ1-4	11	TRBD1	ASRRDRAEKLF
TRBV28	TRBJ1-1	12	NA	ASRAGEVNTEAF
TRBV7-2	TRBJ2-3	10	NA	ASSFGGYTQY
TRBV10-3	TRBJ1-3	11	TRBD1	AITGEGGNTIY
TRBV5-1	TRBJ2-3	14	TRBD2	ASSPGTSFFTDTQY
TRBV7-2	TRBJ2-7	13	TRBD1	ASSLYQGQNYEQY
TRBV2	TRBJ2-7	12	NA	ASSERYKTYEQY
TRBV5-6	TRBJ2-3	15	TRBD2	ASSPMRLAVGADTQY
TRBV12-5	TRBJ1-3	13	NA	ASGPLSYPGNTIY
TRBV7-9	TRBJ2-7	15	NA	ASSLWGQEQGSYEQY
TRBV11-3	TRBJ1-3	10	NA	ASSPQGNTIY
TRBV7-9	TRBJ2-1	11	NA	ASSLQVRDEQF
TRBV11-3	TRBJ2-1	11	NA	ASSSRTDNEQF
TRBV19	TRBJ1-1	12	NA	ASRPRTGYTEAF
TRBV11-3	TRBJ1-1	12	NA	ASSLEEGGTEAF
TRBV5-4	TRBJ1-2	11	TRBD1	ASSQGQDGGYT
TRBV28	TRBJ2-5	13	TRBD2	ASRPSGGFQETQY
TRBV6-5	TRBJ2-7	11	TRBD1	ASFNRGRDEQY
TRBV25-1	TRBJ1-6	15	NA	ASSDQTRAFSNSPLH
TRBV18	TRBJ2-2	12	NA	ATKPGCSTGELF
TRBV5-5	TRBJ2-1	12	NA	ASSQWRVDNEQF
TRBV4-1	TRBJ1-5	17	TRBD1	ASSQDSPRTGGYDQPQH
TRBV19	TRBJ2-5	11	NA	ASSMGQKETQY
TRBV11-2	TRBJ2-3	12	NA	ASSLGGLGDTQY
TRBV3-1/TRBV3-2	TRBJ2-1	14	NA	ASSPSWRAAYNEQF
TRBV7-9	TRBJ2-5	12	NA	ASSLFHGGETQY
TRBV7-9	TRBJ1-1	13	TRBD1	ASSPLTGWNTEAF
TRBV3-1/TRBV3-2	TRBJ1-4	11	NA	ASSPQANEKLF
TRBV29-1	TRBJ2-3	13	TRBD2	SVGRTSGRTDTQY